These 14 T cell receptor beta chains originate from one sample sequenced in a study of long-term antiretroviral therapy in people with HIV. Researchers report immunoSEQ v3.0 was run at survey level. TCRdb's table, derived via immunoSEQ multiplex PCR, lists solely in-frame clones and lacks some. The sample has about 28,000 clones; 78% are singletons. Here the sequenced sample was unsorted PBMCs, taken 1.5 years before starting antiretroviral therapy. The receptors were sampled from a man between 18 and 35 years old with HIV.

A few counts support this clone. The chain is built from TRBV6-5 and TRBJ2-7; D perhaps matches TRBD2 (5 bases). Germline CDR1 is MNHEY and CDR2 is SVGAGI. V lost 1 base, J lost 6 bases, and 13 bases lay in between. The CDR3 is 14 residues long. CDR3 in amino acids: CASSYYGIEGEQYF. The CDR3 DNA is TGTGCCAGCAGTTACTATGGCATCGAGGGCGAGCAGTACTTC.

The chain combines TRBV27 with TRBJ2-3; 8 positions agree with TRBD2. CDR3 size: 15 residues. Germline loops: CDR1 MNHEY, CDR2 SMNVEV (reference sequence). The junction had 3 bases not matched to a gene; V was cut back by 2 bases and J by 2 bases. The CDR3 nucleotides are TGTGCCAGCAGTTTAGGACTAGCCGCCACAGATACGCAGTATTTT. It yields the protein CASSLGLAATDTQYF.

Only one count was recorded for this clone. The rearrangement links TRBV14 to TRBJ2-7, with 10 bases identical to TRBD2. The V gene end was trimmed by 1 base and the J gene end by 6 bases; junction bases not matched to a gene: 9. Germline CDR1 and CDR2: SGHDN and FVKESK. The CDR3 length is 16 residues. The CDR3 DNA reads TGTGCCAGCAGCCAAGTGGCCCTAGCGGGGGTAGGCGAGCAGTACTTC. Amino acids: CASSQVALAGVGEQYF.

The V and J genes are TRBV19 and TRBJ2-5; 9 bases fit TRBD1. The CDR3 length is 16 residues. Germline-derived CDR1 and CDR2 are LNHDA and SQIVND (reference sequence). The V segment lost 4 bases and the J segment 5 bases; nucleotides outside the gene matches: 11. CDR3 sequence reads: CASSKYRDRVWETQYF. The CDR3 DNA sequence: TGTGCCAGTAGTAAATACCGGGACAGGGTTTGGGAGACCCAGTACTTC.

The genes are TRBV9 and TRBJ2-7; TRBD2 matches at 8 bases. Germline CDR1 SGDLS, CDR2 YYNGEE. With V trimmed by 3 bases and J by 3 bases, 5 bases remained unmatched. The CDR3 has 14 residues. The chain's CDR3 is CASSAGLGGYEQYF. The CDR3 DNA follows: TGTGCCAGCAGCGCGGGACTAGGTGGCTACGAGCAGTACTTC.

The chain has TRBV7-6 and TRBJ2-3; possibly TRBD1 for D (5 bases). This CDR3 comprises 15 residues. CDR1 is SGHVS and CDR2 is FNYEAQ in the germline V gene. V gave up 1 base and J gave up 2 bases, with 10 bases separating them. The CDR3 bases are TGTGCCAGCAGCTTAGGGGGCAGTTACACAGATACGCAGTATTTT. It yields the protein CASSLGGSYTDTQYF.

The V call is TRBV12-2, the J call TRBJ2-7; the table's D call of TRBD2 was not tested on the DNA. TRBV12-2 is a known pseudogene. The CDR3 runs to 10 residues. The CDR3 bases are TGTGCAAGTCTCCGGTACGAGCAGTACTTC. Protein: CASLRYEQYF.

In this sample, this clone turned up a few times. This chain connects TRBV29-1 to TRBJ2-3; no clear D gene. Germline V gene sequence: CDR1 SQVTM, CDR2 ANQGSEA. V lost 3 bases and J lost 4, with 11 bases in between. The CDR3 contains 13 residues. The CDR3 protein is CSVDEQYADTQYF. As DNA, the CDR3 is TGCAGCGTTGATGAACAGTACGCAGATACGCAGTATTTT.

The gene calls are TRBV5-1 and TRBJ2-7; 9 bases align to TRBD1. V was pared by 7 bases and J by 1 base, with 12 bases of the junction left unmatched. This CDR3 comprises 16 residues. Germline lookup yields CDR1 SGHRS and CDR2 YFSETQ. The CDR3 loop reads CASRGLTGQGSYEQYF. As DNA, the CDR3 is TGCGCCAGCCGGGGATTAACGGGACAGGGATCCTACGAGCAGTACTTC. Filled out from reference TRBV5-1 and TRBJ2-7, the complete variable domain reads KAGVTQTPRYLIKTRGQQVTLSCSPISGHRSVSWYQQTPGQGLQFLFEYFSETQRNKGNFPGRFSGRQFSNSRSEMNVSTLELGDSALYLCASRGLTGQGSYEQYFGPGTRLTVT.

V gene TRBV30 combines with J gene TRBJ2-7; 8 bases are a match to TRBD2. CDR1 and CDR2 (germline): GTSNPN, SVGIG (reference sequence). The CDR3 runs to 14 residues. The V gene end was trimmed by 3 bases and the J gene end by 4 bases; junction bases not matched to a gene: 8. CDR3: CAWRISSGQYEQYF. CDR3 nucleotide sequence: TGTGCCTGGAGGATATCTAGCGGGCAGTACGAGCAGTACTTC.

V usage is TRBV5-5 and J usage is TRBJ2-1; 11 bases match TRBD2. CDR1 is SGHKS, CDR2 YYEKEE, per germline (reference sequence). J was trimmed by 2 bases and V by 4 bases; bases with no gene match: 5. The CDR3 totals 16 residues. DNA for the CDR3: TGTGCCAGCAGCCCTTCTAGCGGGGGGCCCTACAATGAGCAGTTCTTC. Amino acid sequence: CASSPSSGGPYNEQFF.

This clone was counted once. This chain links TRBV12-5 with TRBJ2-7; the match to TRBD1 covers 7 bases. The V gene's germline CDR1 is LGHNT and CDR2 FRNRAP. The junction had 5 bases not matched to a gene; V was cut back by 0 bases and J by 0 bases. The CDR3 consists of 16 residues. The CDR3 bases are TGTGCTAGTGGTTTGGTACAGGGGACGAGCTCCTACGAGCAGTACTTC. It specifies CASGLVQGTSSYEQYF.

V and J are TRBV10-3 and TRBJ2-5; no firm D call. The CDR3 spans 15 residues. The V gene lost 5 bases and the J gene lost 5 bases, with 18 bases spanning the gap. Germline V gives CDR1 ENHRY, CDR2 SYGVKD. The CDR3 DNA follows: TGTGCCATCAGTTGGACGACGGAGAACGCGGAGACCCAGTACTTC. As protein: CAISWTTENAETQYF.

The V gene is TRBV19, the J gene TRBJ1-2; 10 nucleotides agree with TRBD1. Germline V lookup: CDR1 LNHDA, CDR2 SQIVND (reference sequence). V was pared by 11 bases and J by 2 bases, with 14 bases of the junction left unmatched. The CDR3 consists of 16 residues. The CDR3 nucleotides read TGTGCCCCCTGCCCTGACAGGGGGCCTTTAAACTATGGCTACACCTTC. Protein: CAPCPDRGPLNYGYTF. Complete variable domain (other parts from reference TRBV19 and TRBJ1-2): DGGITQSPKYLFRKEGQNVTLSCEQNLNHDAMYWYRQDPGQGLRLIYYSQIVNDFQKGDIAEGYSVSREKKESFPLTVTSAQKNPTAFYLCAPCPDRGPLNYGYTFGSGTRLTVV.